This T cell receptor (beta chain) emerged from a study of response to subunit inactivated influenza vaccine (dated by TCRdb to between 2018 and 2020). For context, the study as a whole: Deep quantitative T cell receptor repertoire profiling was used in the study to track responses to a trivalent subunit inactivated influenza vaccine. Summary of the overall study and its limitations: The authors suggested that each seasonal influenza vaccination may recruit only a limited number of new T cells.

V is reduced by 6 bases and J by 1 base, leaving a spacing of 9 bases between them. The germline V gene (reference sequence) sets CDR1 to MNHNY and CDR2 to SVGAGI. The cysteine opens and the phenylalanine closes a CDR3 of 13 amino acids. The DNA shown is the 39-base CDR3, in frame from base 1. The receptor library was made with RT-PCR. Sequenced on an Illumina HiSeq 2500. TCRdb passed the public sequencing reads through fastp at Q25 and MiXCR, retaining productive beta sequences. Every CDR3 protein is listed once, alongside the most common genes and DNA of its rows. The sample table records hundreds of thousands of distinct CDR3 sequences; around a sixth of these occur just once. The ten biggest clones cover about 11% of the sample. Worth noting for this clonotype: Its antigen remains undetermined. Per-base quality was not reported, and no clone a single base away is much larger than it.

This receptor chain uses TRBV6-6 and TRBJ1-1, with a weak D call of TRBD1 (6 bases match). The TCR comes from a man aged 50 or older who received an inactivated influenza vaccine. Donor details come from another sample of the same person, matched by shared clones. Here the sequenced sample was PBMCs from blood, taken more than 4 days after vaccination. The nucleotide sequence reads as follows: TGTGCCAGCAGAACGGACAGGAACACTGAAGCTTTCTTT. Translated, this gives CASRTDRNTEAFF.